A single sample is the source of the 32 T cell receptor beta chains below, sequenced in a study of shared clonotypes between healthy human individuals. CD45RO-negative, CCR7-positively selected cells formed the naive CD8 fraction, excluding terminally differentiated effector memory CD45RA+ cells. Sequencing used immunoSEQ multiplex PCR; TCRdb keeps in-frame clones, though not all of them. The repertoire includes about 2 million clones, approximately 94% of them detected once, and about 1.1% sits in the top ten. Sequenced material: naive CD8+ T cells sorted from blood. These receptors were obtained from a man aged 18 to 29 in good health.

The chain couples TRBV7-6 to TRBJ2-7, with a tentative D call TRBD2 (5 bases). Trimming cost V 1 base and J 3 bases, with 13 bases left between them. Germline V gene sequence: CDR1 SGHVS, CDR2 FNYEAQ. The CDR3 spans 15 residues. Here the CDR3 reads CASSLVGGLNYEQYF. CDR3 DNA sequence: TGTGCCAGCAGCTTAGTGGGCGGGCTAAACTACGAGCAGTACTTC.

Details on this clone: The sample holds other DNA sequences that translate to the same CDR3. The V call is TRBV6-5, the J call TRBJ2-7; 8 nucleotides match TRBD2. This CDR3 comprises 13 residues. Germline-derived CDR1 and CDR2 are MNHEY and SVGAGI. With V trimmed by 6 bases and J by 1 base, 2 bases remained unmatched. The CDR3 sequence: CASSLAGSYEQYF. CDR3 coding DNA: TGTGCCAGCAGCCTAGCGGGTTCCTACGAGCAGTACTTC.

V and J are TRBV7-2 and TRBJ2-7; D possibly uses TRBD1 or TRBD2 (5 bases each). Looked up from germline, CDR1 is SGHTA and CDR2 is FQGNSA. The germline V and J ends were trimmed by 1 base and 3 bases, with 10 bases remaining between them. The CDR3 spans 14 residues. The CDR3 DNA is TGTGCCAGCAGCTTAGACGGGGCCTACTACGAGCAGTACTTC. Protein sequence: CASSLDGAYYEQYF.

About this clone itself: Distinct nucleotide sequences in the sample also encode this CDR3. In nucleotides, the CDR3 is TGCGCCAGCAGCTTGGGACAGGGAGTCACTGAAGCTTTCTTT. Its translation is CASSLGQGVTEAFF. V gene TRBV5-1 combines with J gene TRBJ1-1, with 7 bases aligning to TRBD1. Germline V gene sequence: CDR1 SGHRS, CDR2 YFSETQ. V lost 0 bases and J lost 4; bases outside the gene matches: 3. The CDR3 is made up of 14 amino acids. Filled out from reference TRBV5-1 and TRBJ1-1, the complete variable domain reads KAGVTQTPRYLIKTRGQQVTLSCSPISGHRSVSWYQQTPGQGLQFLFEYFSETQRNKGNFPGRFSGRQFSNSRSEMNVSTLELGDSALYLCASSLGQGVTEAFFGQGTRLTVV.

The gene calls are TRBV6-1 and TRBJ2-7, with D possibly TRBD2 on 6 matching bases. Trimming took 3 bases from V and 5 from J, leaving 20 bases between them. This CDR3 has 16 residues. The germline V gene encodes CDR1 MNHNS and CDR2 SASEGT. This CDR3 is CASSEWGTGAMDEQYF. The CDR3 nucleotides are TGTGCCAGCAGTGAGTGGGGGACGGGAGCAATGGACGAGCAGTACTTC.

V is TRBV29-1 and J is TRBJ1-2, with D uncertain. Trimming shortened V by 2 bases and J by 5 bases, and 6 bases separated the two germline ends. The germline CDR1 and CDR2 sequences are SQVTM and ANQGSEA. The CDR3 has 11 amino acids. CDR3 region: CSVEFGYGYTF. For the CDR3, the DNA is TGCAGCGTTGAATTCGGATATGGCTACACCTTC.

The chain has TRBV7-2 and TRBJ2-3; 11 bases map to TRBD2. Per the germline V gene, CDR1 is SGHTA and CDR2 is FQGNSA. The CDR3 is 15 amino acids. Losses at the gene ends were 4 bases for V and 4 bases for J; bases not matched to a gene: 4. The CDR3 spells CASSSLAGGPDTQYF. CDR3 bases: TGTGCCAGCAGCTCCCTAGCGGGGGGACCAGATACGCAGTATTTT.

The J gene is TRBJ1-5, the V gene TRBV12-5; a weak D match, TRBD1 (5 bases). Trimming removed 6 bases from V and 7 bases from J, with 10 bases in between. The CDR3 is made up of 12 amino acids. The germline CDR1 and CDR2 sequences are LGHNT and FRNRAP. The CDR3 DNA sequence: TGTGCTAGTGGCCAGGGTTCCCAGCCCCAGCATTTT. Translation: CASGQGSQPQHF.

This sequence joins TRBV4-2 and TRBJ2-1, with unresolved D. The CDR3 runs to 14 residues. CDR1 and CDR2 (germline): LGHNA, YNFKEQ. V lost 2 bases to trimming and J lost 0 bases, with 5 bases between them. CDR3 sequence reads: CASSQPSSYNEQFF. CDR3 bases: TGTGCCAGCAGCCAACCGAGCTCCTACAATGAGCAGTTCTTC.

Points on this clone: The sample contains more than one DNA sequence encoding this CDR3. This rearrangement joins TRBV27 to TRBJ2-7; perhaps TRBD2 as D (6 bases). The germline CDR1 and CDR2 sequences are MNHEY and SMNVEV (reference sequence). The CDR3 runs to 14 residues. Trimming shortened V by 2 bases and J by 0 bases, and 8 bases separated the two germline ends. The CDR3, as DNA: TGTGCCAGCAGTTTAGACGGGAGCTCCTACGAGCAGTACTTC. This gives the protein CASSLDGSSYEQYF.

DNA of the CDR3: TGTGCCAGCAGCTTAGATCTGGCAGGAAGCTCTGGAAACACCATATATTTT. This gives the protein CASSLDLAGSSGNTIYF. V and J are TRBV7-9 and TRBJ1-3, with no clear D. The CDR3 is 17 amino acids. Per the germline V gene, CDR1 is SEHNR and CDR2 is FQNEAQ (reference sequence). Trimming stripped 1 base from V and 0 bases from J, with 13 bases between.

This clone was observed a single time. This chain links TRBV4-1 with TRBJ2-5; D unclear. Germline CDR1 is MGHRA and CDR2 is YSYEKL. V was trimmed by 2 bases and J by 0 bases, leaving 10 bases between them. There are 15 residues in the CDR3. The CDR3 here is CASSQLWRNQETQYF. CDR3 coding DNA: TGCGCCAGCAGCCAACTGTGGCGGAACCAAGAGACCCAGTACTTC.

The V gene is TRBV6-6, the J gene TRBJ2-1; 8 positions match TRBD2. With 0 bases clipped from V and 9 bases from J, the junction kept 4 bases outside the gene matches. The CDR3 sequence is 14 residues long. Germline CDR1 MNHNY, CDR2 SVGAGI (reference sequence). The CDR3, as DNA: TGTGCCAGCAGTTACTCGATCGGGGGGGGTGAGCAGTTCTTC. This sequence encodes CASSYSIGGGEQFF.

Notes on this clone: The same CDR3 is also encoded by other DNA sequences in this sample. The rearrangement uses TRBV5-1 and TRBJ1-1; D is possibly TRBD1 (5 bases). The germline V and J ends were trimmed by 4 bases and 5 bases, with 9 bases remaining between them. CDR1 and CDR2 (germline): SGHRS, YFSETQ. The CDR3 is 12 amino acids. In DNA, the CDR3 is TGCGCCAGCAGCGGTCGGGGGACTGAAGCTTTCTTT. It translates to CASSGRGTEAFF. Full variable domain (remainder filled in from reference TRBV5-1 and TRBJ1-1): KAGVTQTPRYLIKTRGQQVTLSCSPISGHRSVSWYQQTPGQGLQFLFEYFSETQRNKGNFPGRFSGRQFSNSRSEMNVSTLELGDSALYLCASSGRGTEAFFGQGTRLTVV.

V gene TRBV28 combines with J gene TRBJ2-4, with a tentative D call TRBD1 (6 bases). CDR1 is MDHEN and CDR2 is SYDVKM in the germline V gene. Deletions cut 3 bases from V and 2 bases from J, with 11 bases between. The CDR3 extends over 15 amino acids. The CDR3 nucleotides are TGTGCCAGCAGTTTCCAGGGGTATACCAAAAACATTCAGTACTTC. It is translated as CASSFQGYTKNIQYF.

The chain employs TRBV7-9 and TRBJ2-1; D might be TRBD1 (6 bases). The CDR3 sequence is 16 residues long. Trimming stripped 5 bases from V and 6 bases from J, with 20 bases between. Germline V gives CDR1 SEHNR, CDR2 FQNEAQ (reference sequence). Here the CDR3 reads CASSIQDRPPGNEQFF. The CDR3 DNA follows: TGTGCCAGCAGCATTCAAGACAGGCCACCAGGCAATGAGCAGTTCTTC. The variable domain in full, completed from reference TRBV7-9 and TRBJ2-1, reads DTGVSQNPRHKITKRGQNVTFRCDPISEHNRLYWYRQTLGQGPEFLTYFQNEAQLEKSRLLSDRFSAERPKGSFSTLEIQRTEQGDSAMYLCASSIQDRPPGNEQFFGPGTRLTVL.

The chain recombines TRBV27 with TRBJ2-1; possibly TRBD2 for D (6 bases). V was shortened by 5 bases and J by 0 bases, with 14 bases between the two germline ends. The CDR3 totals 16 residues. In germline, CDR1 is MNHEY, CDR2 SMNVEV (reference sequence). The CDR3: CASSPSEWSSYNEQFF. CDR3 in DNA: TGTGCCAGCAGTCCTAGCGAGTGGAGCTCCTACAATGAGCAGTTCTTC.

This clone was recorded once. The CDR3 sequence is CASSYPGLAGEDTQYF. As DNA, the CDR3 is TGTGCCAGCAGCTACCCGGGACTAGCGGGAGAAGATACGCAGTATTTT. This chain joins TRBV13 and TRBJ2-3; 14 nucleotides agree with TRBD2. This CDR3 spans 16 amino acids. CDR1 is PRHDT, CDR2 FYEKMQ, per germline (reference sequence). V shed 4 bases and J 5 bases; nucleotides not matched to a gene: 5.

CDR3: CASALAGEYEQYF. DNA of the CDR3: TGTGCCAGCGCACTAGCGGGAGAATACGAGCAGTACTTC. The chain couples TRBV2 to TRBJ2-7; 11 bases fit TRBD2. This CDR3 contains 13 residues. Unmatched junction bases numbered 4, after V lost 8 bases and J lost 4 bases. Looked up from germline, CDR1 is SNHLY and CDR2 is FYNNEI.

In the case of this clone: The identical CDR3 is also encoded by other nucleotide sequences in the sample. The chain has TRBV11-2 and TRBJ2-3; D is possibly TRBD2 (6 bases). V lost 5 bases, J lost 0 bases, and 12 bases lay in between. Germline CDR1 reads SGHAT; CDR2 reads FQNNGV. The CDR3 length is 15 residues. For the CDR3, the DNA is TGTGCCAGCAGCCCAGGGACTGGGAGCACAGATACGCAGTATTTT. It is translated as CASSPGTGSTDTQYF.

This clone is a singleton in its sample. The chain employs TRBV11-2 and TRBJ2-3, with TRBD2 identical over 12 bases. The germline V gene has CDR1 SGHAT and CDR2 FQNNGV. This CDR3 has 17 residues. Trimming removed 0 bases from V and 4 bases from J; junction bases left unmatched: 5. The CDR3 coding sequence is TGTGCCAGCAGCTTAGACCCTAGCGGGGGGGAAGCAGATACGCAGTATTTT. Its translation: CASSLDPSGGEADTQYF. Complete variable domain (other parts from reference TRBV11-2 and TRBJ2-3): EAGVAQSPRYKIIEKRQSVAFWCNPISGHATLYWYQQILGQGPKLLIQFQNNGVVDDSQLPKDRFSAERLKGVDSTLKIQPAKLEDSAVYLCASSLDPSGGEADTQYFGPGTRLTVL.

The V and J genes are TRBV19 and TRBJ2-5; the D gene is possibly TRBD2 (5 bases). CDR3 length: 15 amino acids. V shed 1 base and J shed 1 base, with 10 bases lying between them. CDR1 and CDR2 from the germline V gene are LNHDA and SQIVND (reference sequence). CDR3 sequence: CASSIGLQLQETQYF. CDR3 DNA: TGTGCCAGTAGTATAGGACTACAACTCCAAGAGACCCAGTACTTC.

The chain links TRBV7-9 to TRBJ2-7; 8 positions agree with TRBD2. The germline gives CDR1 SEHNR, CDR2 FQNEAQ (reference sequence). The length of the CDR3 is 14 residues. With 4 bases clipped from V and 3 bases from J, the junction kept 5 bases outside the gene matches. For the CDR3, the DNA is TGTGCCAGCAGCTCCGTAGCGGGAAACTACGAGCAGTACTTC. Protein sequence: CASSSVAGNYEQYF.

Written as DNA, the CDR3 is TGTGCCAGCAGCTTGTGGTTGGGCGAGCAGTACTTC. Translated: CASSLWLGEQYF. This rearrangement joins TRBV13 to TRBJ2-7; D not certain. The CDR3 has 12 residues. The germline V gene has CDR1 PRHDT and CDR2 FYEKMQ (reference sequence). Trimming cost V 3 bases and J 6 bases, with 9 bases left between them. Together with reference TRBV13 and TRBJ2-7, the CDR3 gives the full variable domain: AAGVIQSPRHLIKEKRETATLKCYPIPRHDTVYWYQQGPGQDPQFLISFYEKMQSDKGSIPDRFSAQQFSDYHSELNMSSLELGDSALYFCASSLWLGEQYFGPGTRLTVT.

For the CDR3, the DNA is TGTGCCAGCAGTTTATTGGCAGGGACAGGGATCACTGAAGCTTTCTTT. Protein product: CASSLLAGTGITEAFF. The rearrangement links TRBV27 to TRBJ1-1; TRBD1 matches at 9 bases. The CDR3 runs 16 residues. After removal of 1 base from V and 4 bases from J, the junction contained 7 bases not matched to a gene. Germline V gene data show CDR1 as MNHEY and CDR2 as SMNVEV (reference sequence).

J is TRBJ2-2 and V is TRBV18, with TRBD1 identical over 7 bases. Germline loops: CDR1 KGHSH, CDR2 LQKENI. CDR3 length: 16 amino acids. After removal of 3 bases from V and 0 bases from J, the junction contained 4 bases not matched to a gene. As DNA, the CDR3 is TGTGCCAGCTCACCGGGGGACAGATCGAACACCGGGGAGCTGTTTTTT. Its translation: CASSPGDRSNTGELFF.

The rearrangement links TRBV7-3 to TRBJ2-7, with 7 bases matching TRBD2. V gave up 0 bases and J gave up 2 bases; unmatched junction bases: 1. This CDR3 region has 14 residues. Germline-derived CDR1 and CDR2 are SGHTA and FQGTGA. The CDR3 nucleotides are TGTGCCAGCAGCTTAACTGGGGGGGCCTACGAGCAGTACTTC. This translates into CASSLTGGAYEQYF.

CDR3 coding DNA: TGTGCCAGCAGTTACTCAGCAGGGGACGGGGAGACCCAGTACTTC. It codes for CASSYSAGDGETQYF. The chain combines TRBV6-5 with TRBJ2-5, with D possibly TRBD1 on 6 matching bases. The CDR3 is made up of 15 amino acids. Trimming removed 0 bases at V and 5 bases at J, with 13 bases between. Germline CDR1 is MNHEY and CDR2 is SVGAGI.

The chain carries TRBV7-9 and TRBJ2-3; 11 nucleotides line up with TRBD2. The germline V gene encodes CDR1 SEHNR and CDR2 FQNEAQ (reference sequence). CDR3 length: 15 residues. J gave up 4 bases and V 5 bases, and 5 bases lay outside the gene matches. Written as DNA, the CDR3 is TGTGCCAGCAGCGTCACTAGCGGGAGCGCAGATACGCAGTATTTT. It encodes CASSVTSGSADTQYF.

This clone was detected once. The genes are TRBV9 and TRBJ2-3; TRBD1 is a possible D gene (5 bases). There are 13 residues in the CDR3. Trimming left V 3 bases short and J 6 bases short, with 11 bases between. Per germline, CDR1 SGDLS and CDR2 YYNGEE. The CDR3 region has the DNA TGTGCCAGCAGCGCTCAGGGCGTTGATACGCAGTATTTT. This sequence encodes CASSAQGVDTQYF.

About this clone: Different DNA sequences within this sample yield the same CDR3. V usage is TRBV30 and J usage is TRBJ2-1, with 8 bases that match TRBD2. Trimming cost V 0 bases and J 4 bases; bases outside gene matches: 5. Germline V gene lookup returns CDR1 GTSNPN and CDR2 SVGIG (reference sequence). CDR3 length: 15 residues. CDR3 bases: TGTGCCTGGAGTGTAGGAGCGGGGGCGTACAATGAGCAGTTCTTC. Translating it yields CAWSVGAGAYNEQFF.

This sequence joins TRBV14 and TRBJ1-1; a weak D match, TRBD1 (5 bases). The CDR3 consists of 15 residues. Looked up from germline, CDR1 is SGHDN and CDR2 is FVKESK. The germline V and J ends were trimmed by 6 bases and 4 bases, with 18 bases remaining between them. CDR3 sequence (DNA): TGTGCCAGCAGTGCGGTGGGCAGGGAGGCCACTGAAGCTTTCTTT. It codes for CASSAVGREATEAFF.